These 26 T cell receptor beta chains were all obtained from the same sample, sequenced in a study of blood T cell repertoires in COVID-19. Sequenced by immunoSEQ multiplex PCR; TCRdb stores in-frame clones only, minus some. The sample includes under 250,000 clones, around 85% of them seen just once. Sequencing was carried out using PBMCs or T cells enriched from blood (not recorded which). The receptors stem from a woman between 45 and 60 years old with acute COVID-19.

The J gene is TRBJ2-2, the V gene TRBV18; 12 bases map to TRBD2. There are 15 residues in the CDR3. The ends lost 3 bases at V and 5 bases at J; junction bases unmatched: 1. Looked up from germline, CDR1 is KGHSH and CDR2 is LQKENI. The CDR3 bases are TGTGCCAGCTCACCCCTAGCGGGGGGGACCGGGGAGCTGTTTTTT. Translated: CASSPLAGGTGELFF.

The chain is built from TRBV5-1 and TRBJ2-3; 9 bases map to TRBD1. The CDR3 loop spans 18 amino acids. Germline lookup yields CDR1 SGHRS and CDR2 YFSETQ. Trimming cost V 1 base and J 5 bases; bases outside gene matches: 14. CDR3 in amino acids: CASSLRPKRTGEGDTQYF. In DNA form, the CDR3 reads TGCGCCAGCAGCTTGAGGCCAAAAAGGACAGGGGAGGGAGATACGCAGTATTTT.

The rearrangement links TRBV4-3 to TRBJ2-3; D may be TRBD1 (5 bases). Germline assignment: CDR1 LGHNA and CDR2 YSLEER. The CDR3 loop spans 15 amino acids. V shed 0 bases and J shed 2 bases, with 9 bases lying between them. CDR3 residues: CASSQDEGATDTQYF. For the CDR3, the DNA is TGCGCCAGCAGCCAAGATGAAGGGGCCACAGATACGCAGTATTTT.

This clone came up once. The rearrangement joins TRBV7-9 to TRBJ2-5; 9 bases fit TRBD2. The trim removed 5 bases at V and 5 bases at J, leaving 9 bases unmatched. The CDR3 consists of 15 residues. Germline V gene data show CDR1 as SEHNR and CDR2 as FQNEAQ (reference sequence). CDR3 DNA: TGTGCCAGCAGCCCCGGGGCTAGCGGGGTGGAGACCCAGTACTTC. Encoded protein: CASSPGASGVETQYF. Full variable domain (outside the CDR3, taken from reference TRBV7-9 and TRBJ2-5): DTGVSQNPRHKITKRGQNVTFRCDPISEHNRLYWYRQTLGQGPEFLTYFQNEAQLEKSRLLSDRFSAERPKGSFSTLEIQRTEQGDSAMYLCASSPGASGVETQYFGPGTRLLVL.

J is TRBJ1-1 and V is TRBV7-8; D unclear. CDR1 and CDR2 (germline): SGHVS, FQNEAQ. The CDR3 sequence is 15 residues long. V was pared by 1 base and J by 4 bases, with 13 bases between. The CDR3 coding sequence is TGTGCCAGCAGCTTAGGGGTAAAAGGGAGCACTGAAGCTTTCTTT. This encodes CASSLGVKGSTEAFF. The full variable domain, with the rest looked up from reference TRBV7-8 and TRBJ1-1, is GAGVSQSPRYKVAKRGQDVALRCDPISGHVSLFWYQQALGQGPEFLTYFQNEAQLDKSGLPSDRFFAERPEGSVSTLKIQRTQQEDSAVYLCASSLGVKGSTEAFFGQGTRLTVV.

The chain uses TRBV6-4 and TRBJ1-5; D remains unclear. Looked up from germline, CDR1 is MRHNA and CDR2 is SNTAGT. The CDR3 is 16 amino acids. V gave up 3 bases and J gave up 7 bases, with 19 bases separating them. CDR3 nucleotides: TGTGCCAGCAGTGATCCAGGCAGGAAAACTGGGCAGCCCCAGCATTTT. Amino acid sequence: CASSDPGRKTGQPQHF.

This clone was seen a few times. The rearrangement uses TRBV30 and TRBJ2-7; a possible D gene is TRBD1 (5 bases). Looked up from germline, CDR1 is GTSNPN and CDR2 is SVGIG (reference sequence). The CDR3 spans 14 residues. Trimming took 1 base from V and 3 from J, leaving 13 bases between them. The CDR3 region is CAWSDHRYYYEQYF. CDR3 DNA: TGTGCCTGGAGTGATCACAGGTATTACTACGAGCAGTACTTC.

V is TRBV4-2 and J is TRBJ1-2, with 10 positions matching TRBD1. The germline CDR1 and CDR2 sequences are LGHNA and YNFKEQ. V was pared by 4 bases and J by 0 bases, with 5 bases of the junction left unmatched. This CDR3 has 16 residues. In DNA form, the CDR3 reads TGTGCCAGCAGCCCGCGGACAGGGGGAGCTAACTATGGCTACACCTTC. It is translated as CASSPRTGGANYGYTF.

This chain links TRBV9 with TRBJ2-7, with 7 nucleotides matching TRBD1. CDR3 length equals 15 residues. In germline, CDR1 is SGDLS, CDR2 YYNGEE. V dropped 0 bases and J dropped 0; count of bases not matched to a gene: 3. CDR3 in amino acids: CASSVATGHSYEQYF. For the CDR3, the DNA is TGTGCCAGCAGCGTAGCGACAGGGCACTCCTACGAGCAGTACTTC.

The V call is TRBV2, the J call TRBJ1-5; D not resolved. The V end was cut by 4 bases, the J end by 1 base, with 14 bases between. CDR1 and CDR2 (germline): SNHLY, FYNNEI. This CDR3 has 16 amino acids. The CDR3 region is CASSVGQPRSNQPQHF. CDR3 in DNA: TGTGCCAGCAGTGTTGGGCAGCCCCGGAGCAATCAGCCCCAGCATTTT.

Worth noting for this clone: The same CDR3 can be traced to other DNA sequences in this sample. The chain uses TRBV2 and TRBJ1-5; 9 bases agree with TRBD1. CDR3 length equals 15 residues. Per germline, CDR1 SNHLY and CDR2 FYNNEI. V was pared by 5 bases and J by 6 bases, with 8 bases of the junction left unmatched. The CDR3 sequence is CASSSGTGKGQPQHF. The CDR3 DNA is TGTGCCAGCAGTTCTGGGACAGGGAAAGGTCAGCCCCAGCATTTT.

The chain uses TRBV5-3 and TRBJ2-1, with a tentative D call TRBD2 (6 bases). TRBV5-3 is recorded as an ORF, its role being uncertain. The CDR3 contains 16 residues. V was clipped by 6 bases and J by 0 bases, with 16 bases between them. The CDR3 is CARIRRDSSSYNEQFF. Written as DNA, the CDR3 is TGTGCCAGAATCCGGAGGGACTCGAGCTCCTACAATGAGCAGTTCTTC.

This clone appeared once. The chain links TRBV20-1 to TRBJ2-7; D is undetermined. CDR1 and CDR2 (germline): DFQATT, SNEGSKA (reference sequence). Between the trimmed V and J ends, which lost 3 bases and 5 bases, there was a span of 14 bases. This CDR3 is 13 amino acids long. In DNA form, the CDR3 reads TGCAGTGCTAGTGAGCGCCTAACGGACGAGCAGTACTTC. This encodes CSASERLTDEQYF.

The rearrangement uses TRBV19 and TRBJ1-5; D gene uncertain. The CDR3 spans 16 residues. Germline V gives CDR1 LNHDA, CDR2 SQIVND (reference sequence). The V gene lost 2 bases and the J gene lost 5 bases, with 16 bases spanning the gap. The CDR3 nucleotides are TGTGCCAGTAGTATAATTGGCTCGAACCCCGATCAGCCCCAGCATTTT. It translates to CASSIIGSNPDQPQHF.

V and J are TRBV11-1 and TRBJ1-2; no clear D gene. V was cut by 1 base and J by 2 bases, with 5 bases left in between. Looked up from germline, CDR1 is SGHAT and CDR2 is FQDESV (reference sequence). This CDR3 has 13 amino acids. The CDR3: CASSLERNYGYTF. The DNA for the CDR3 is TGTGCCAGCAGCTTAGAGAGAAACTATGGCTACACCTTC. Supplemented by reference TRBV11-1 and TRBJ1-2, the full variable domain reads EAEVAQSPRYKITEKSQAVAFWCDPISGHATLYWYRQILGQGPELLVQFQDESVVDDSQLPKDRFSAERLKGVDSTLKIQPAELGDSAMYLCASSLERNYGYTFGSGTRLTVV.

The genes are TRBV7-9 and TRBJ1-1; the D gene is possibly TRBD1 (6 bases). Per the germline V gene, CDR1 is SEHNR and CDR2 is FQNEAQ (reference sequence). The CDR3 is 13 residues long. With 10 bases removed from V and 2 bases from J, the gap between germline ends came to 14 bases. CDR3 DNA sequence: TGTGCCATGGGTTTGGGGGCTAACACTGAAGCTTTCTTT. The encoded protein is CAMGLGANTEAFF.

The J gene is TRBJ2-2, the V gene TRBV5-1, with D uncertain. The germline V gene encodes CDR1 SGHRS and CDR2 YFSETQ. This CDR3 has 14 amino acids. Trimming left V 0 bases short and J 5 bases short, with 8 bases between. The CDR3 loop is CASSLGQITGELFF. CDR3 sequence (DNA): TGCGCCAGCAGCTTGGGCCAGATAACCGGGGAGCTGTTTTTT.

The chain joins TRBV4-3 to TRBJ1-5; 7 positions match TRBD1. CDR1 and CDR2 from the germline V gene are LGHNA and YSLEER. The trim removed 0 bases at V and 8 bases at J, leaving 16 bases unmatched. This CDR3 is built from 18 residues. The CDR3 DNA is TGCGCCAGCAGCCAAGATTTATCGACAGGGAAGTTATTCAAGCCCCAGCATTTT. It yields the protein CASSQDLSTGKLFKPQHF.

This chain links TRBV5-1 with TRBJ1-1; 9 positions match TRBD1. This CDR3 is built from 15 residues. The junction had 3 bases not matched to a gene; V was cut back by 0 bases and J by 3 bases. Germline V gene sequence: CDR1 SGHRS, CDR2 YFSETQ. The CDR3 DNA sequence: TGCGCCAGCAGCTTGGGTAGGACAGGGGACACTGAAGCTTTCTTT. It yields the protein CASSLGRTGDTEAFF.

The V call is TRBV19, the J call TRBJ2-3; possible D gene TRBD1, 5 bases. V was shortened by 3 bases and J by 3 bases, with 16 bases between the two germline ends. Germline loops: CDR1 LNHDA, CDR2 SQIVND (reference sequence). The CDR3 is made up of 16 amino acids. The CDR3 DNA reads TGTGCCAGTAGTATGAGCAGGGATGTTCGAACAGATACGCAGTATTTT. Its translation is CASSMSRDVRTDTQYF. The complete variable domain, with remaining parts taken from reference TRBV19 and TRBJ2-3, reads DGGITQSPKYLFRKEGQNVTLSCEQNLNHDAMYWYRQDPGQGLRLIYYSQIVNDFQKGDIAEGYSVSREKKESFPLTVTSAQKNPTAFYLCASSMSRDVRTDTQYFGPGTRLTVL.

The DNA of the CDR3 is TGTGCCAGCAGCTTAGAAAGCTACACTGAAGCTTTCTTT. This translates into CASSLESYTEAFF. The rearrangement joins TRBV7-2 to TRBJ1-1; D ambiguous. V was trimmed by 1 base and J by 3 bases, leaving 6 bases between them. The CDR3 consists of 13 residues. Germline CDR1 reads SGHTA; CDR2 reads FQGNSA. Looking up the rest from reference TRBV7-2 and TRBJ1-1 gives the full variable domain: GAGVSQSPSNKVTEKGKDVELRCDPISGHTALYWYRQSLGQGLEFLIYFQGNSAPDKSGLPSDRFSAERTGGSVSTLTIQRTQQEDSAVYLCASSLESYTEAFFGQGTRLTVV.

The chain is built from TRBV11-2 and TRBJ2-7; the match to TRBD1 covers 10 bases. The V gene end was trimmed by 1 base and the J gene end by 3 bases; junction bases not matched to a gene: 3. This CDR3 spans 15 amino acids. CDR1 and CDR2 (germline): SGHAT, FQNNGV. The CDR3 loop reads CASSLVWDRGYEQYF. CDR3 DNA sequence: TGTGCCAGCAGCTTAGTATGGGACAGGGGCTACGAGCAGTACTTC.

The J gene is TRBJ1-5, the V gene TRBV19; D is possibly TRBD1 (6 bases). The germline CDR1 and CDR2 sequences are LNHDA and SQIVND (reference sequence). The CDR3 has 13 amino acids. The V end was cut by 10 bases, the J end by 0 bases, with 10 bases between. CDR3 sequence (DNA): TGTGCCACCCAGGGGTATAGCAATCAGCCCCAGCATTTT. As protein: CATQGYSNQPQHF. Complete variable domain (other parts from reference TRBV19 and TRBJ1-5): DGGITQSPKYLFRKEGQNVTLSCEQNLNHDAMYWYRQDPGQGLRLIYYSQIVNDFQKGDIAEGYSVSREKKESFPLTVTSAQKNPTAFYLCATQGYSNQPQHFGDGTRLSIL.

The table lists this clone with a count of one. This chain connects TRBV7-9 to TRBJ1-4; 8 bases fit TRBD1. Germline V lookup: CDR1 SEHNR, CDR2 FQNEAQ (reference sequence). The CDR3 has 15 amino acids. With V trimmed by 1 base and J by 10 bases, 8 bases remained unmatched. The CDR3 DNA is TGTGCCAGCAGCTTAGATGGCAGGGGGCTCGGAAAACTGTTTTTT. Translation gives CASSLDGRGLGKLFF.

The V and J genes are TRBV6-5 and TRBJ2-7, with D possibly TRBD2 on 5 matching bases. This CDR3 has 15 amino acids. Trimming shortened V by 0 bases and J by 0 bases, and 9 bases separated the two germline ends. Germline loops: CDR1 MNHEY, CDR2 SVGAGI. CDR3 bases: TGTGCCAGCAGTTACTCATTGGGGAGCTCCTACGAGCAGTACTTC. Amino acids: CASSYSLGSSYEQYF.

V usage is TRBV15 and J usage is TRBJ1-2; D uncertain. Germline V CDR1 and CDR2: LNHNV, YYDKDF (reference sequence). Between the trimmed V and J ends, which lost 5 bases and 8 bases, there was a span of 9 bases. The CDR3 spans 11 residues. CDR3 coding DNA: TGTGCCACCAGCGACTACCTGGGCTACACCTTC. It specifies CATSDYLGYTF.